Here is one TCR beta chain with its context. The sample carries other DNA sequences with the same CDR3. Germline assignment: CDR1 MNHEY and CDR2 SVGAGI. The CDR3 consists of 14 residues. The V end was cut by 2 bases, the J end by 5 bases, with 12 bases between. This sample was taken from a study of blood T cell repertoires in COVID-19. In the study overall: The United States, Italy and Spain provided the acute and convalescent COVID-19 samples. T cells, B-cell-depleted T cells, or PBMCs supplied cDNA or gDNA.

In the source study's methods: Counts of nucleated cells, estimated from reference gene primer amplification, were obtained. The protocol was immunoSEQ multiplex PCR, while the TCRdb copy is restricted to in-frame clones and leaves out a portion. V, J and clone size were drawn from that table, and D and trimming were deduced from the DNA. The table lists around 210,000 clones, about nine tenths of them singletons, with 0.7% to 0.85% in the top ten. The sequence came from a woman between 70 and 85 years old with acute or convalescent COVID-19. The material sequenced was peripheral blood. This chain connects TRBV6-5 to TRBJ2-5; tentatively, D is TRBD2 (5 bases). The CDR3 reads CASSYGRARETQYF. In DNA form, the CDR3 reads TGTGCCAGCAGTTACGGGCGGGCCAGGGAGACCCAGTACTTC.